One and the same sample provided the 8 T cell receptor beta chains below, sequenced in a study of control samples from healthy donors and cancer patients. The data were produced by immunoSEQ multiplex PCR, yet TCRdb's version contains in-frame clones alone and is incomplete. The sample records around 110,000 clones, roughly 93% being singletons. Sequencing was carried out using blood. Every receptor here comes from a man aged 25 to 40 in good health.

CDR3 protein: CASTFNFGIEAFF. The CDR3 DNA sequence: TGTGCCAGTACCTTCAATTTCGGGATTGAAGCTTTCTTT. V is TRBV19 and J is TRBJ1-1; D call uncertain. Germline CDR1 is LNHDA and CDR2 is SQIVND (reference sequence). V lost 7 bases to trimming and J lost 7 bases, with 16 bases between them. The CDR3 is 13 amino acids.

The V and J genes are TRBV18 and TRBJ1-1; D is perhaps TRBD1 (5 bases). V was pared by 0 bases and J by 5 bases, with 13 bases between. The CDR3 runs to 15 residues. The germline gives CDR1 KGHSH, CDR2 LQKENI. CDR3 sequence reads: CASSPPNLEGTEAFF. For the CDR3, the DNA is TGTGCCAGCTCACCACCAAATCTTGAGGGGACTGAAGCTTTCTTT.

The chain joins TRBV5-1 to TRBJ1-2; D unclear. Trimming took 0 bases from V and 4 from J, leaving 7 bases between them. CDR3 length: 13 residues. Germline V lookup: CDR1 SGHRS, CDR2 YFSETQ. CDR3 in DNA: TGCGCCAGCAGCTTGGAGAGGTTCTATGGCTACACCTTC. Protein sequence: CASSLERFYGYTF.

This rearrangement joins TRBV3-1 (or the pseudogene TRBV3-2) to TRBJ2-3, with 7 bases matching TRBD1. The CDR3 length is 15 residues. Germline-derived CDR1 and CDR2 are LGHDT and YNNKEL (reference sequence). Losses at the gene ends were 4 bases for V and 3 bases for J; bases not matched to a gene: 7. The CDR3 DNA is TGTGCCAGCAGCCTCCGGGACAGTAAAACAGATACGCAGTATTTT. Translated: CASSLRDSKTDTQYF.

V and J are TRBV10-2 and TRBJ2-5; 7 nucleotides line up with TRBD2. Germline V CDR1 and CDR2: WSHSY, SAAADI. The CDR3 has 15 residues. With V trimmed by 5 bases and J by 1 base, 7 bases remained unmatched. Written as DNA, the CDR3 is TGCGCCAGCAGTTGGACTAGTCGCCCCCAAGAGACCCAGTACTTC. Encoded protein: CASSWTSRPQETQYF.

This chain connects TRBV5-1 to TRBJ2-2; 12 bases are shared with TRBD2. Germline-derived CDR1 and CDR2 are SGHRS and YFSETQ. After removal of 0 bases from V and 4 bases from J, the junction contained 7 bases not matched to a gene. CDR3 size: 18 residues. CDR3 DNA: TGCGCCAGCAGCTTGGAGGCTAGCGGGGGGGCAGGCACCGGGGAGCTGTTTTTT. It is translated as CASSLEASGGAGTGELFF. The whole variable domain, remainder taken from reference TRBV5-1 and TRBJ2-2, is KAGVTQTPRYLIKTRGQQVTLSCSPISGHRSVSWYQQTPGQGLQFLFEYFSETQRNKGNFPGRFSGRQFSNSRSEMNVSTLELGDSALYLCASSLEASGGAGTGELFFGEGSRLTVL.

The genes are TRBV14 and TRBJ1-1; D is perhaps TRBD1 (6 bases). The V gene lost 4 bases and the J gene lost 4 bases, with 16 bases spanning the gap. The CDR3 sequence is 15 residues long. Germline CDR1 and CDR2: SGHDN and FVKESK. Here the CDR3 reads CASSLLGGASTEAFF. The CDR3 DNA sequence: TGTGCCAGCAGCCTTCTAGGGGGGGCGAGCACTGAAGCTTTCTTT.

This chain uses TRBV5-1 with TRBJ2-1, with 9 bases fitting TRBD2. CDR3 length: 14 amino acids. With V trimmed by 6 bases and J by 9 bases, 10 bases remained unmatched. Germline loops: CDR1 SGHRS, CDR2 YFSETQ. The CDR3 is CASMLAGPRGEQFF. CDR3 in DNA: TGCGCCAGCATGCTAGCGGGGCCTAGGGGTGAGCAGTTCTTC.